One and the same sample provided the 32 T cell receptor beta chains below, sequenced in a study of low-dose radiotherapy and immunotherapy resistance in tumors. Time point reported: before trial treatment. First-strand cDNA used TRAV- and TRBV-specific primers, covering alpha and beta chains. Amplification, which lasted roughly 20 PCR cycles, used a constant-region primer and V-primer adapter to amplify TCRs. TCRdb used MiXCR to reprocess the reads, holding one entry per CDR3 protein. This sample has more than 50,000 distinct CDR3 sequences, with 26% found just once. The input for sequencing was PBMCs, taken before treatment. Source of these receptors: a male donor with rectosigmoid adenocarcinoma.

This clonotype has ten or more counts. The rearrangement uses TRBV4-3 and TRBJ2-7; perhaps TRBD2 as D (6 bases). The CDR3 has 13 amino acids. Germline CDR1 reads LGHNA; CDR2 reads YSLEER. The ends were cut back, 1 base at V and 6 bases at J, with 10 bases in the middle. CDR3 sequence reads: CASSQGQGGEQYF. CDR3 nucleotides: TGCGCCAGCAGCCAAGGTCAGGGAGGCGAGCAGTACTTC.

The chain couples TRBV19 to TRBJ2-1, with TRBD1 identical over 9 bases. Losses at the gene ends were 2 bases for V and 7 bases for J; bases not matched to a gene: 3. The germline gives CDR1 LNHDA, CDR2 SQIVND (reference sequence). The CDR3 spans 14 residues. As DNA, the CDR3 is TGTGCCAGTAGTATAAACAGGGGGCGGAATGAGCAGTTCTTC. This gives the protein CASSINRGRNEQFF. Filled out from reference TRBV19 and TRBJ2-1, the complete variable domain reads DGGITQSPKYLFRKEGQNVTLSCEQNLNHDAMYWYRQDPGQGLRLIYYSQIVNDFQKGDIAEGYSVSREKKESFPLTVTSAQKNPTAFYLCASSINRGRNEQFFGPGTRLTVL.

Note on this clonotype: Since a far larger clone is one base different, this is likely a read error. The chain uses TRBV5-1 and TRBJ2-7; perhaps TRBD2 as D (6 bases). CDR3 length equals 15 residues. The germline V gene encodes CDR1 SGHRS and CDR2 YFSETQ. V was clipped by 0 bases and J by 7 bases, with 17 bases between them. The CDR3 sequence is CASSLVGGGYNEQYF. In DNA form, the CDR3 reads TGCGCCAGCAGCTTGGTCGGGGGTGGCTACAATGAGCAGTACTTC.

This clonotype was picked up one time. A single base is all that separates this from a far larger clone, so a read error is likely. The rearrangement links TRBV12-3 or TRBV12-4 to TRBJ2-1; tentatively, D is TRBD1 or TRBD2 (5 bases each). The CDR3 is 13 amino acids. V lost 6 bases and J lost 13, with 19 bases in between. The CDR3 DNA reads TGTGCCAGCAGGCCTGGCCAGGGAGAGACCCAGTTCTTC. This gives the protein CASRPGQGETQFF.

This clonotype has ten or more counts. This chain uses TRBV6-2 or TRBV6-3 with TRBJ2-7, with 7 bases matching TRBD2. The CDR3 covers 14 residues. Trimming removed 6 bases from V and 2 bases from J; junction bases left unmatched: 7. The germline V gene has CDR1 MNHEY and CDR2 SVGEGT. The CDR3 DNA sequence: TGTGCCAGCAGACCAAGAGCGGGGACCTACGAGCAGTACTTC. It specifies CASRPRAGTYEQYF.

In this sample, this clonotype turned up many times. The chain couples TRBV7-9 to TRBJ2-5, with 13 bases fitting TRBD2. With 6 bases clipped from V and 2 bases from J, the junction kept 6 bases outside the gene matches. The CDR3 totals 16 residues. The germline gives CDR1 SEHNR, CDR2 FQNEAQ (reference sequence). Here the CDR3 DNA reads TGTGCCAGCAGTTCGACTAGCGGGGGGTCACAAGAGACCCAGTACTTC. As protein: CASSSTSGGSQETQYF.

In this sample, this clonotype turned up many times. This chain joins TRBV29-1 and TRBJ2-1, with D tentatively TRBD1 or TRBD2 (6 bases each). Deletions cut 6 bases from V and 3 bases from J, with 21 bases between. Germline V gene lookup returns CDR1 SQVTM and CDR2 ANQGSEA. CDR3 length equals 16 residues. As DNA, the CDR3 is TGCAGCGTCATGTACAGTGGGGGGCAGGTCTACAATGAGCAGTTCTTC. Its translation: CSVMYSGGQVYNEQFF.

This clonotype was seen ten or more times. The genes are TRBV4-2 and TRBJ1-2; unclear D gene. The germline gives CDR1 LGHNA, CDR2 YNFKEQ. The CDR3 contains 13 residues. Trimming pared 3 bases from V and 4 bases from J, leaving 9 bases between. The CDR3 loop reads CASSQSSGYGYTF. In DNA, the CDR3 is TGTGCCAGCAGCCAGTCTTCAGGCTATGGCTACACCTTC.

This clonotype was seen repeatedly, ten times or more. CDR3 nucleotide sequence: TGCGCCAGCAGCCGCACTAGCGGGAAGGATGAGCAGTTCTTC. Its translation is CASSRTSGKDEQFF. The chain uses TRBV5-1 and TRBJ2-1; 10 bases are shared with TRBD2. Trimming cost V 4 bases and J 8 bases; bases outside gene matches: 6. CDR3 length equals 14 residues. The germline V gene encodes CDR1 SGHRS and CDR2 YFSETQ.

The chain carries TRBV11-2 and TRBJ2-5; TRBD2 matches 9 bases. Germline lookup yields CDR1 SGHAT and CDR2 FQNNGV. This CDR3 has 16 amino acids. With 4 bases clipped from V and 7 bases from J, the junction kept 13 bases outside the gene matches. The CDR3 protein is CASSSISGGGVATQYF. DNA for the CDR3: TGTGCCAGCAGCTCCATTTCTGGCGGGGGGGTGGCGACCCAGTACTTC.

Remarks on this clonotype: With only one base between it and a far larger clone, this is likely a read error. This chain joins TRBV28 and TRBJ2-1; tentative D call: TRBD1 (6 bases). CDR3 length: 15 residues. CDR1 MDHEN and CDR2 SYDVKM come from the germline V gene. V gave up 5 bases and J gave up 13 bases, with 24 bases separating them. The CDR3 loop reads CASSLDDRSQETQFF. The CDR3 nucleotides are TGTGCCAGCAGTCTAGACGACAGGTCCCAAGAGACCCAGTTCTTC. Based on the CDR3 plus reference TRBV28 and TRBJ2-1, the full variable domain is DVKVTQSSRYLVKRTGEKVFLECVQDMDHENMFWYRQDPGLGLRLIYFSYDVKMKEKGDIPEGYSVSREKKERFSLILESASTNQTSMYLCASSLDDRSQETQFFGPGTRLTVL.

The table lists this clonotype with a count of one. The chain is built from TRBV6-8 and TRBJ2-7; perhaps TRBD2 as D (6 bases). CDR3 length: 13 residues. In germline, CDR1 is MNHGY, CDR2 SAAAGT. V was pared by 2 bases and J by 3 bases, with 8 bases between. The CDR3 loop reads CASSYGGIYEQYF. The CDR3, as DNA: TGTGCCAGCAGTTACGGGGGGATCTACGAGCAGTACTTC.

This clonotype has a count of ten or more. The chain carries TRBV19 and TRBJ2-2; 7 bases fit TRBD2. The CDR3 spans 15 residues. Germline CDR1 and CDR2: LNHDA and SQIVND (reference sequence). V trimming: 3 bases; J trimming: 5 bases; junction bases outside the gene matches: 6. CDR3 coding DNA: TGTGCCAGTAGTATCTACGGGGGAGGGACCGGGGAGCTGTTTTTT. This translates into CASSIYGGGTGELFF.

At least ten counts were recorded for this clonotype. The V and J genes are TRBV12-3 or TRBV12-4 and TRBJ1-2; TRBD1 agrees at 7 bases. This CDR3 has 14 residues. V shed 5 bases, J shed 8 bases, and the junction held 11 bases outside the gene matches. The CDR3 nucleotides are TGTGCCAGCAGTCTGAGGGGGCGGAAAGGCGGCTACACCTTC. Translation gives CASSLRGRKGGYTF.

The rearrangement uses TRBV6-5 and TRBJ2-1, with 9 nucleotides matching TRBD2. Trimming took 5 bases from V and 4 from J; bases not matched to a gene: 9. CDR1 is MNHEY and CDR2 is SVGAGI in the germline V gene. This CDR3 contains 16 residues. This chain's CDR3 is CASSTRSSGAYNEQFF. The CDR3 coding sequence is TGTGCCAGCAGTACCCGATCTAGCGGGGCATACAATGAGCAGTTCTTC.

This clonotype was seen ten or more times. V and J are TRBV18 and TRBJ2-5; no clear D gene. The CDR3 has 14 amino acids. Germline V gene data show CDR1 as KGHSH and CDR2 as LQKENI. The germline V and J ends were trimmed by 2 bases and 0 bases, with 7 bases remaining between them. Here the CDR3 DNA reads TGTGCCAGCTCACCAACACTAAACCAAGAGACCCAGTACTTC. It codes for CASSPTLNQETQYF.

This clonotype was seen ten or more times. The chain has TRBV28 and TRBJ2-5; possibly TRBD2 for D (7 bases). Germline values: CDR1 MDHEN, CDR2 SYDVKM. This CDR3 has 16 residues. The V end lost 0 bases, the J end lost 2 bases, and 13 bases lay between the germline ends. This CDR3 is CASSLWGGRGQETQYF. Here the CDR3 DNA reads TGTGCCAGCAGTTTATGGGGGGGGAGGGGGCAAGAGACCCAGTACTTC.

This clonotype was counted many times. The chain is built from TRBV5-4 and TRBJ2-7, with TRBD1 matching over 7 bases. CDR1 SGHNT and CDR2 YYREEE come from the germline V gene (reference sequence). The CDR3 has 15 residues. With V trimmed by 4 bases and J by 1 base, 8 bases remained unmatched. CDR3 coding DNA: TGTGCCAGCAGCCCAGCCGGGACAGCTTCCTACGAGCAGTACTTC. Its translation: CASSPAGTASYEQYF.

This clonotype was seen ten or more times. V gene TRBV3-1 combines with J gene TRBJ2-5, with 11 bases aligning to TRBD2. In germline, CDR1 is LGHDT, CDR2 YNNKEL (reference sequence). V trimming: 2 bases; J trimming: 4 bases; junction bases outside the gene matches: 3. CDR3 length: 15 amino acids. CDR3 DNA sequence: TGTGCCAGCAGCCAACCAACTAGCGGGAGAGAGACCCAGTACTTC. This codes for CASSQPTSGRETQYF.

This clonotype was picked up many times. CDR3 loop: CASSMDRGKSEQFF. CDR3 sequence (DNA): TGTGCCAGTAGTATGGACAGGGGGAAAAGTGAGCAGTTCTTC. The chain couples TRBV19 to TRBJ2-1; TRBD1 matches at 10 bases. J lost 9 bases, V lost 3 bases, and 5 bases had no gene match. CDR1 and CDR2 (germline): LNHDA, SQIVND (reference sequence). This CDR3 has 14 residues.

This clonotype was found many times. This chain joins TRBV11-2 and TRBJ1-1; TRBD1 is a possible D gene (6 bases). Trimming cost V 2 bases and J 0 bases, with 13 bases left between them. Germline V gives CDR1 SGHAT, CDR2 FQNNGV. CDR3 length equals 16 residues. Written as DNA, the CDR3 is TGTGCCAGCAGCTTACGTTGGGGGGACATGAACACTGAAGCTTTCTTT. This codes for CASSLRWGDMNTEAFF.

Many counts were recorded for this clonotype. CDR3 DNA sequence: TGCAGCGTTGAAGGACTGCCACCCGGAACGGATGAGCAGTTCTTC. It codes for CSVEGLPPGTDEQFF. The genes are TRBV29-1 and TRBJ2-1; D is unresolved. Germline lookup yields CDR1 SQVTM and CDR2 ANQGSEA. Trimming stripped 1 base from V and 8 bases from J, with 18 bases between. CDR3 length equals 15 residues.

This chain links TRBV18 with TRBJ2-5; D not certain. Germline V gene lookup returns CDR1 KGHSH and CDR2 LQKENI. V shed 0 bases and J shed 4 bases, with 9 bases lying between them. This CDR3 has 14 residues. Written as DNA, the CDR3 is TGTGCCAGCTCACCACCGTCAGTCCGAGAGACCCAGTACTTC. Its protein product is CASSPPSVRETQYF.

This clonotype was seen ten or more times. The chain carries TRBV6-2 or TRBV6-3 and TRBJ2-4; D is undetermined. Looked up from germline, CDR1 is MNHEY and CDR2 is SVGEGT. This CDR3 has 11 amino acids. The ends were cut back, 4 bases at V and 6 bases at J, with 4 bases in the middle. The CDR3 nucleotides read TGTGCCAGCAGTTTTAGAAACATTCAGTACTTC. This translates into CASSFRNIQYF.

This clonotype was seen many times. This chain uses TRBV7-9 with TRBJ1-2, with D possibly TRBD1 on 5 matching bases. CDR1 SEHNR and CDR2 FQNEAQ come from the germline V gene (reference sequence). The CDR3 runs to 15 residues. V was shortened by 0 bases and J by 5 bases, with 13 bases between the two germline ends. The CDR3: CASSLALGDRYGYTF. The CDR3 bases are TGTGCCAGCAGCTTAGCGTTAGGGGATCGGTATGGCTACACCTTC. Drawing the rest from reference TRBV7-9 and TRBJ1-2, the complete variable domain is DTGVSQNPRHKITKRGQNVTFRCDPISEHNRLYWYRQTLGQGPEFLTYFQNEAQLEKSRLLSDRFSAERPKGSFSTLEIQRTEQGDSAMYLCASSLALGDRYGYTFGSGTRLTVV.

Ten or more counts support this clonotype. The chain links TRBV6-2 or TRBV6-3 to TRBJ2-2, with D perhaps being TRBD1 or TRBD2 (5 bases each). Germline CDR1 is MNHEY and CDR2 is SVGEGT. Trimming pared 2 bases from V and 4 bases from J, leaving 14 bases between. The CDR3 covers 16 residues. The chain's CDR3 is CASSYHSPGATGELFF. In DNA form, the CDR3 reads TGTGCCAGCAGTTACCACTCCCCCGGGGCCACCGGGGAGCTGTTTTTT.

With respect to this clonotype: This probably arose from a read error, given a far larger clone one base away. The V gene is TRBV28, the J gene TRBJ2-5, with 11 nucleotides matching TRBD1. Germline V gives CDR1 MDHEN, CDR2 SYDVKM. Trimming cost V 3 bases and J 11 bases; bases outside gene matches: 8. This CDR3 comprises 14 residues. As DNA, the CDR3 is TGTGCCAGCAGTTTCGGACAGGGGGCAGGAGAGCAGTACTTC. Translating gives CASSFGQGAGEQYF.

This clonotype has a handful of counts. One end of the junction fails to match germline, which may point to a read error. The V call is TRBV5-1, the J call TRBJ1-5; no definite D call. This CDR3 contains 13 residues. Germline CDR1 is SGHRS and CDR2 is YFSETQ. CDR3 loop: CASSLGRNQPQHF. In nucleotides, the CDR3 is TGTGCCAGCAGCTTAGGACGGAATCAGCCCCAGCATTTT.

This clonotype was detected ten times or more. The chain recombines TRBV20-1 with TRBJ2-3; TRBD2 agrees at 10 bases. The CDR3 spans 17 residues. With 3 bases clipped from V and 6 bases from J, the junction kept 15 bases outside the gene matches. Germline lookup yields CDR1 DFQATT and CDR2 SNEGSKA (reference sequence). The DNA for the CDR3 is TGCAGTGCTAGTTTTCTTGGAGCGGGGGGGCCATCCGATACGCAGTATTTT. Protein sequence: CSASFLGAGGPSDTQYF.

In regard to this clonotype: This likely stems from a read error, as it lies one base from a far larger clone. The rearrangement joins TRBV29-1 to TRBJ2-1, with D maybe TRBD2 (5 bases). Per germline, CDR1 SQVTM and CDR2 ANQGSEA. V lost 3 bases and J lost 10, with 13 bases in between. This CDR3 has 12 residues. CDR3 residues: CSVEREPYEQFF. For the CDR3, the DNA is TGCAGCGTTGAGAGGGAACCCTACGAGCAGTTCTTC.

As to this clonotype: A far larger clone is just one base off, so this is likely a read error. The chain has TRBV12-3 or TRBV12-4 and TRBJ2-3; D could derive from TRBD1 or TRBD2 (5 bases each). The germline V and J ends were trimmed by 6 bases and 7 bases, with 20 bases remaining between them. The CDR3 consists of 15 residues. The CDR3 here is CASSGQGVQANTQYF. The CDR3 DNA is TGTGCCAGCAGCGGCCAGGGAGTGCAGGCAAATACGCAGTATTTT.

Many counts were recorded for this clonotype. This chain links TRBV4-2 with TRBJ2-7; 10 bases align to TRBD2. CDR1 is LGHNA and CDR2 is YNFKEQ in the germline V gene. J was trimmed by 6 bases and V by 1 base; bases with no gene match: 6. This CDR3 comprises 15 residues. The CDR3 protein is CASSQAASGSSEQYF. The CDR3 DNA sequence: TGTGCCAGCAGCCAAGCGGCTAGCGGGAGTTCCGAGCAGTACTTC.